The 5 T cell receptor beta chains presented below share a single source sample, sequenced in a study of blood T cell repertoires in COVID-19. Only in-frame clones appear in the TCRdb table, and some are missing; sequencing was by immunoSEQ multiplex PCR. The sample records 200,000 to 250,000 clones, around 83% being singletons. The sequenced sample consisted of peripheral blood. The source is a woman aged 45-60 years with COVID-19, enrolled during active disease.

The chain recombines TRBV11-2 with TRBJ1-4; TRBD1 matches at 8 bases. Losses at the gene ends were 5 bases for V and 1 base for J; bases not matched to a gene: 3. The CDR3 has 15 residues. Per the germline V gene, CDR1 is SGHAT and CDR2 is FQNNGV. The CDR3 here is CASSRDRGTNEKLFF. The CDR3 DNA reads as TGTGCCAGCAGCAGAGACAGGGGAACTAATGAAAAACTGTTTTTT. The full variable domain, with the rest looked up from reference TRBV11-2 and TRBJ1-4, is EAGVAQSPRYKIIEKRQSVAFWCNPISGHATLYWYQQILGQGPKLLIQFQNNGVVDDSQLPKDRFSAERLKGVDSTLKIQPAKLEDSAVYLCASSRDRGTNEKLFFGSGTQLSVL.

The chain joins TRBV10-2 to TRBJ1-2; D possibly corresponds to TRBD1 (5 bases). Deletions cut 6 bases from V and 5 bases from J, with 10 bases between. CDR1 and CDR2 (germline): WSHSY, SAAADI. This CDR3 region has 12 residues. The CDR3 DNA sequence: TGCGCCAGCAGCCCCGACAGATATGGCTACACCTTC. Translated, it gives CASSPDRYGYTF.

The rearrangement uses TRBV5-6 and TRBJ1-1, with D tentatively TRBD1 (6 bases). V lost 2 bases to trimming and J lost 5 bases, with 16 bases between them. Germline CDR1 and CDR2: SGHDT and YYEEEE. The CDR3 contains 15 residues. The CDR3 region is CASSLIRQASTEAFF. DNA for the CDR3: TGTGCCAGCAGCTTAATCCGACAGGCGTCTACTGAAGCTTTCTTT.

This rearrangement joins TRBV21-1 to TRBJ2-5; the D call TRBD1 from the table was never checked on the DNA. TRBV21-1 is classified as a pseudogene. This CDR3 has 16 amino acids. The CDR3 bases are TGTGCCAGCAGCAAGAGGGGACAGGGAGTCCAAGAGACCCAGTACTTC. It codes for CASSKRGQGVQETQYF.

V and J are TRBV28 and TRBJ1-6; D is perhaps TRBD1 (6 bases). The CDR3 loop spans 18 amino acids. The V gene's germline CDR1 is MDHEN and CDR2 SYDVKM. The V and J ends lost 5 bases and 0 bases respectively, with 17 bases between them. The CDR3 reads CASSHSRGLGSYNSPLHF. For the CDR3, the DNA is TGTGCCAGCAGTCACTCAAGGGGGTTAGGCTCCTATAATTCACCCCTCCACTTT.